This T cell receptor (beta chain) was sequenced during a study of cytomegalovirus exposure and HLA in healthy donors. General observations from the study: Most TCR beta V segments were productive about 87% or about 30% of the time in an earlier analysis. Highly shared sequence variants in one cluster were likely a sequencing artifact. HLA allele associations emerged for roughly 16,000 TCR beta sequences in a later analysis, at 0.05 false discovery rate.

Turning to this clone: The target antigen is unknown.

Vbeta (60) and Jbeta (13) primers were used in the PCR. Only in-frame clones appear in the TCRdb table, and some are missing; sequencing was by immunoSEQ multiplex PCR. The table records about 150,000 clones, roughly three quarters of them present only once. Per germline, CDR1 SGHDT and CDR2 YYEEEE. This CDR3 has 14 residues. V dropped 9 bases and J dropped 0 bases, with 15 bases sitting between them. Sequencing was performed on PBMCs. The TCR was taken from a man aged 25-45 years in good health and CMV-seropositive. This sequence joins TRBV5-6 and TRBJ1-1, with D uncertain. The CDR3 is CATFSTPVNTEAFF. In DNA, the CDR3 is TGTGCCACCTTCTCTACCCCGGTGAACACTGAAGCTTTCTTT.